This TCR beta chain derives from a study of blood T cell repertoires in COVID-19. Study context: Nucleic acid was either cDNA or gDNA, and it came from T cells, B-cell-depleted T cells, or PBMCs.

Patients of the Seattle cohort, enrolled during active infection, were followed longitudinally. The CDR3 spans 17 residues. V shed 6 bases and J 0 bases; nucleotides not matched to a gene: 8. Germline V gene sequence: CDR1 SGHVT, CDR2 SQSDAQ. Under the authors' procedure: Reference gene primers were amplified, and this amplification served to estimate nucleated cell counts. Sequencing was performed with immunoSEQ multiplex PCR; in TCRdb, only in-frame clones are kept and a portion is missing. V, J and clone size derive from that table, while D and trimming were established from the DNA sequence. The sample contains about 230,000 clones, 85% to 90% of which appear only once.

Sequencing input: peripheral blood. The chain links TRBV7-4 to TRBJ2-6, with TRBD1 matching over 7 bases. The receptor was derived from a man between 50 and 59 years old with COVID-19, enrolled during active disease. CDR3 sequence (DNA): TGTGCCAGCAGAACGACAGGGCACTACTCTGGGGCCAACGTCCTGACTTTC. It yields the protein CASRTTGHYSGANVLTF.